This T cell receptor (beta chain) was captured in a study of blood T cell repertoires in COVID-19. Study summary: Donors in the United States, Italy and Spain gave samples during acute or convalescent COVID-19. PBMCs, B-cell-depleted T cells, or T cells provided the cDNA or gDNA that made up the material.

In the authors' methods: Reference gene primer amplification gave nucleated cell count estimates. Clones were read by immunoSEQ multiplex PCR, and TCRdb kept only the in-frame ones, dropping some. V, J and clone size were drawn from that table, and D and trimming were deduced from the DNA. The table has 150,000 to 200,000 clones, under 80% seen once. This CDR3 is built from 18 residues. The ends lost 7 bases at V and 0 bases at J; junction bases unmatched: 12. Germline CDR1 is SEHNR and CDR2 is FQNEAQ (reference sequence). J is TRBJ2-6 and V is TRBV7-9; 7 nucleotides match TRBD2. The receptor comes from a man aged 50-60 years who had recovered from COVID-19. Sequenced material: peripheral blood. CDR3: CASTASSGLSSGANVLTF. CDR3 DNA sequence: TGTGCCAGCACCGCGTCTAGCGGCTTAAGCTCTGGGGCCAACGTCCTGACTTTC.